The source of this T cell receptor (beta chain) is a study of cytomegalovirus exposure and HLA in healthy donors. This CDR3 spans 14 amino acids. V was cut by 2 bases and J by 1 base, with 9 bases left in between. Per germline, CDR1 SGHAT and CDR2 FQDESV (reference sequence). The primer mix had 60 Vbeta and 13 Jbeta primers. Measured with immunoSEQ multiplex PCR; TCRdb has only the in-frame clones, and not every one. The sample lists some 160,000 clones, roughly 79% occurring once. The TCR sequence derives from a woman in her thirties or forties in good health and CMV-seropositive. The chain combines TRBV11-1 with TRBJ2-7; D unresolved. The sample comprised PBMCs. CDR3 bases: TGTGCCAGCAGCTTATTCGCCAGGTCCTACGAGCAGTACTTC. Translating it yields CASSLFARSYEQYF.